The T cell receptor beta chain under discussion was sequenced for a study of beta chain bispecific antibodies for T cell cancers. Overall study findings and caveats: The leukemia cells, rather than normal T cells, gave most of the targeted TRBV signal.

Blood mononuclear cells were expanded for 3 to 4 days using either OKT3 anti-CD3 antibody or CD3/CD28 beads. As to this clonotype: Its specificity is not known.

TCRdb ran MiXCR on the 5' RACE reads and lists one entry per CDR3 protein. Of about 17,000 distinct CDR3 sequences listed, 2% to 2.5% are singletons. The germline V gene has CDR1 SNHLY and CDR2 FYNNEI. The CDR3 covers 15 residues. Trimming left V 4 bases short and J 2 bases short, with 13 bases between. This TCR was sampled from a human donor in good health. Some clones in this sample may be carry-over from other donors' samples. The sequencing input was healthy donor T cells cultured with leukemia cells. V and J are TRBV2 and TRBJ2-3; possibly TRBD2 for D (5 bases). The CDR3 DNA follows: TGTGCCAGCAGTGGATGGTCCGGGATCACAGATACGCAGTATTTT. This translates into CASSGWSGITDTQYF.